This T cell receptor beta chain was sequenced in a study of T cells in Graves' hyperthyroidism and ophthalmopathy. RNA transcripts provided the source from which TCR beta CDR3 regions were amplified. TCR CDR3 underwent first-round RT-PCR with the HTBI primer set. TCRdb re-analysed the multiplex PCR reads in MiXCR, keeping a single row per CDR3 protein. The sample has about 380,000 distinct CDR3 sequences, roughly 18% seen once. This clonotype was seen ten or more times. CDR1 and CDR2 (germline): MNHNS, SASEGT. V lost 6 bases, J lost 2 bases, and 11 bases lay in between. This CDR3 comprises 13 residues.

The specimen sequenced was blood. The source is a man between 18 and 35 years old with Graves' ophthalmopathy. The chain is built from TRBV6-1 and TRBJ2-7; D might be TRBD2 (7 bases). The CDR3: CASRVGGPYEQYF. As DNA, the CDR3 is TGTGCCAGCAGAGTGGGGGGGCCCTACGAGCAGTACTTC.